The 21 T cell receptor beta chains below were found in one sample sequenced in a study of T cells in Graves' hyperthyroidism and ophthalmopathy. Amplification of TCR beta CDR3 regions used RNA as the template. First-round RT-PCR with HTBI primers amplified the TCR CDR3 region. MiXCR was run by TCRdb on the multiplex PCR reads, yielding one entry per CDR3 protein. The sample holds 400,000 to 500,000 distinct CDR3 sequences; approximately 15% are singletons and the top ten take approximately 13%. Sequenced: blood. Every receptor here comes from a man aged 18-30 years with Graves' ophthalmopathy.

The chain uses TRBV6-5 and TRBJ2-1; possible D gene TRBD2, 6 bases. Trimming stripped 2 bases from V and 9 bases from J, with 11 bases between. CDR3 length equals 13 residues. Germline V gives CDR1 MNHEY, CDR2 SVGAGI. This CDR3 reads CASSYHLSGEQFF. The CDR3 coding sequence is TGTGCCAGCAGTTACCACCTTAGCGGTGAGCAGTTCTTC.

This clonotype occurred many times. The gene calls are TRBV13 and TRBJ2-1; D call uncertain. The CDR3 has 14 residues. The V and J ends lost 5 bases and 4 bases respectively, with 12 bases between them. Germline V gives CDR1 PRHDT, CDR2 FYEKMQ (reference sequence). CDR3 region: CASSQTTGYNEQFF. CDR3 sequence (DNA): TGTGCCAGCAGCCAAACAACGGGTTACAATGAGCAGTTCTTC.

On this clonotype: A junction boundary mismatches the germline segment, possibly from a read error. This chain links TRBV6-9 with TRBJ1-2; 7 bases are shared with TRBD1. Germline assignment: CDR1 MNHGY and CDR2 SVAAGI. The CDR3 is 15 residues long. CDR3 region: CASSDSGGGVYGYTF. CDR3 nucleotide sequence: TGCGCCAGCAGTGATTCGGGAGGGGGCGTCTATGGCTACACCTTC.

This clonotype was counted between two and nine times. The chain carries TRBV24-1 and TRBJ1-2; D unclear. The CDR3 runs to 16 residues. V lost 3 bases to trimming and J lost 8 bases, with 21 bases between them. The germline CDR1 and CDR2 sequences are KGHDR and SFDVKD. DNA for the CDR3: TGTGCCACCAGTGATAACAAGAGGGCCGTTCCAGGCGGCTACACCTTC. As protein: CATSDNKRAVPGGYTF.

This sequence joins TRBV6-7 and TRBJ1-3; D unclear. TRBV6-7 counts as an open reading frame of uncertain function. This CDR3 has 13 residues. Trimming cost V 2 bases and J 6 bases, with 8 bases left between them. CDR3 DNA: TGTGCCAGCAGTTACGATGGAATAAACACCATATATTTT. It is translated as CASSYDGINTIYF.

This clonotype was detected many times. The chain uses TRBV24-1 and TRBJ2-5, with D hard to call. The CDR3 has 16 amino acids. V gave up 4 bases and J gave up 2 bases, with 16 bases separating them. Germline V CDR1 and CDR2: KGHDR, SFDVKD. CDR3 nucleotides: TGTGCCACCAGTGACCCCAGGATTAGCAGTCAAGAGACCCAGTACTTC. It translates to CATSDPRISSQETQYF.

Notes on this clonotype: This sequence may be a read error, since a much larger clone differs from it by one base. The CDR3 bases are TGTGCCAGCAGCTCGGATTTCGGGACTAGCGGGATCACAGATACGCAGTATTTT. It codes for CASSSDFGTSGITDTQYF. The V call is TRBV13, the J call TRBJ2-3, with 13 bases matching TRBD2. In germline, CDR1 is PRHDT, CDR2 FYEKMQ (reference sequence). J gave up 2 bases and V 4 bases, and 9 bases lay outside the gene matches. This CDR3 is 18 amino acids long.

This clonotype was seen only once. CDR3 sequence reads: CASSLRTSGVYEQYF. The CDR3 DNA reads TGCGCCAGCAGCCTTCGGACTAGCGGGGTCTACGAGCAGTACTTC. The genes are TRBV4-1 and TRBJ2-7, with 12 positions matching TRBD2. Trimming cost V 4 bases and J 3 bases; bases outside gene matches: 4. The germline gives CDR1 MGHRA, CDR2 YSYEKL. This CDR3 region has 15 residues.

The table lists this clonotype with many counts. This chain uses TRBV6-1 with TRBJ1-2; the match to TRBD1 covers 8 bases. This CDR3 is 12 amino acids long. CDR1 and CDR2 from the germline V gene are MNHNS and SASEGT. Trimming removed 10 bases from V and 5 bases from J; junction bases left unmatched: 6. The DNA for the CDR3 is TGTGCCAACAGGGGGGGACAGTATGGCTACACCTTC. It encodes CANRGGQYGYTF.

This clonotype was counted only a few times. V is TRBV10-3 and J is TRBJ2-2, with TRBD1 matching 11 bases. The V segment lost 10 bases and the J segment 4 bases; nucleotides outside the gene matches: 11. The CDR3 extends over 16 amino acids. Germline V gene sequence: CDR1 ENHRY, CDR2 SYGVKD. The CDR3 DNA reads TGTGCCACTACCCGTGGGGGACAGGGGGGCACCGGGGAGCTGTTTTTT. This codes for CATTRGGQGGTGELFF.

This clonotype was recorded a few times. A much bigger clone sits one base away, suggesting this may be a read error. The J gene is TRBJ2-5, the V gene TRBV11-2; 11 bases line up with TRBD2. CDR3 length: 15 residues. CDR1 and CDR2 from the germline V gene are SGHAT and FQNNGV. This CDR3 reads CASSLISGRGEAQYF. As DNA, the CDR3 is TGTGCCAGCAGCTTAATTAGCGGGAGGGGAGAGGCCCAGTACTTC. Supplemented by reference TRBV11-2 and TRBJ2-5, the full variable domain reads EAGVAQSPRYKIIEKRQSVAFWCNPISGHATLYWYQQILGQGPKLLIQFQNNGVVDDSQLPKDRFSAERLKGVDSTLKIQPAKLEDSAVYLCASSLISGRGEAQYFGPGTRLLVL.

This clonotype occurred once. This chain connects TRBV7-9 to TRBJ1-3; 7 bases agree with TRBD1. J gave up 7 bases and V 5 bases, and 14 bases lay outside the gene matches. CDR3 length equals 16 residues. Germline lookup yields CDR1 SEHNR and CDR2 FQNEAQ (reference sequence). In DNA form, the CDR3 reads TGTGCCAGCAGCGGGCGGGACAGAACAGGGGACAACACCATATATTTT. It translates to CASSGRDRTGDNTIYF. The complete variable domain, with remaining parts taken from reference TRBV7-9 and TRBJ1-3, reads DTGVSQNPRHKITKRGQNVTFRCDPISEHNRLYWYRQTLGQGPEFLTYFQNEAQLEKSRLLSDRFSAERPKGSFSTLEIQRTEQGDSAMYLCASSGRDRTGDNTIYFGEGSWLTVV.

This clonotype has a count of ten or more. The rearrangement uses TRBV5-1 and TRBJ2-7; D is unresolved. The CDR3 runs to 15 residues. The germline CDR1 and CDR2 sequences are SGHRS and YFSETQ. V lost 0 bases and J lost 2, with 12 bases in between. In DNA, the CDR3 is TGCGCCAGCAGCTTGGGGTACGAGCAAACCTACGAGCAGTACTTC. It codes for CASSLGYEQTYEQYF.

This clonotype has ten or more counts. The genes are TRBV3-1 and TRBJ1-5; a weak D match, TRBD1 (5 bases). The CDR3 length is 16 residues. Trimming stripped 3 bases from V and 5 bases from J, with 17 bases between. The germline CDR1 and CDR2 sequences are LGHDT and YNNKEL (reference sequence). CDR3 coding DNA: TGTGCCAGCAGCCAGGCCGGGACCGGTTTCGATCAGCCCCAGCATTTT. Its translation: CASSQAGTGFDQPQHF.

In this sample, this clonotype turned up a few times. In DNA, the CDR3 is TGCAGCGTTGCTCGGCAGGAGAAATTCTACGAGCAGTACTTC. Encoded protein: CSVARQEKFYEQYF. The chain combines TRBV29-1 with TRBJ2-7; no reliable D call. Trimming stripped 4 bases from V and 3 bases from J, with 16 bases between. Germline V CDR1 and CDR2: SQVTM, ANQGSEA. This CDR3 has 14 amino acids.

This clonotype was seen many times. The CDR3 protein is CASSFSRDEGYTF. CDR3 DNA: TGTGCCAGCAGCTTTTCTAGGGACGAGGGCTACACCTTC. The chain carries TRBV7-8 and TRBJ1-2, with a weak D call TRBD1 (5 bases). Trimming pared 3 bases from V and 8 bases from J, leaving 13 bases between. The germline V gene has CDR1 SGHVS and CDR2 FQNEAQ. CDR3 length equals 13 residues. The variable domain in full, completed from reference TRBV7-8 and TRBJ1-2, reads GAGVSQSPRYKVAKRGQDVALRCDPISGHVSLFWYQQALGQGPEFLTYFQNEAQLDKSGLPSDRFFAERPEGSVSTLKIQRTQQEDSAVYLCASSFSRDEGYTFGSGTRLTVV.

V is TRBV10-3 and J is TRBJ1-1; D is unresolved. This CDR3 has 14 amino acids. Germline loops: CDR1 ENHRY, CDR2 SYGVKD. Trimming left V 4 bases short and J 3 bases short, with 12 bases between. As DNA, the CDR3 is TGTGCCATCAGTGGCCTAGGGTCGGACACTGAAGCTTTCTTT. Translated: CAISGLGSDTEAFF.

The chain recombines TRBV30 with TRBJ1-5, with D tentatively TRBD1 (5 bases). The CDR3 covers 16 residues. The V end lost 1 base, the J end lost 4 bases, and 17 bases lay between the germline ends. Germline V gene sequence: CDR1 GTSNPN, CDR2 SVGIG (reference sequence). DNA for the CDR3: TGTGCCTGGAGTGGTCTAGCCGGGGGGGTAAATCAGCCCCAGCATTTT. Translating it yields CAWSGLAGGVNQPQHF.

This clonotype was picked up many times. The rearrangement uses TRBV2 and TRBJ2-7; D gene uncertain. The CDR3 contains 11 residues. Germline CDR1 SNHLY, CDR2 FYNNEI. Trimming pared 6 bases from V and 6 bases from J, leaving 9 bases between. In DNA form, the CDR3 reads TGTGCCAGCAGGAGCTCTGGCGAGCAGTACTTC. Translation: CASRSSGEQYF. The entire variable domain, with the rest obtained from reference TRBV2 and TRBJ2-7, is as follows: EPEVTQTPSHQVTQMGQEVILRCVPISNHLYFYWYRQILGQKVEFLVSFYNNEISEKSEIFDDQFSVERPDGSNFTLKIRSTKLEDSAMYFCASRSSGEQYFGPGTRLTVT.

This clonotype was found many times. The chain recombines TRBV5-5 with TRBJ1-1; D remains unclear. Germline V CDR1 and CDR2: SGHKS, YYEKEE (reference sequence). Trimming took off 0 bases at V and 7 bases at J, with 7 bases between the two ends. This CDR3 spans 12 amino acids. The CDR3 spells CASSLGSIEAFF. Written as DNA, the CDR3 is TGTGCCAGCAGCTTGGGTTCTATTGAAGCTTTCTTT.

In its sample, this clonotype was seen many times. This chain joins TRBV7-9 and TRBJ1-4; D is unclear. The germline V and J ends were trimmed by 4 bases and 8 bases, with 8 bases remaining between them. The CDR3 totals 12 residues. CDR1 and CDR2 from the germline V gene are SEHNR and FQNEAQ (reference sequence). CDR3 nucleotide sequence: TGTGCCAGCAGCTGGGGTCAGGAAAAACTGTTTTTT. Translating it yields CASSWGQEKLFF. The whole variable domain, remainder taken from reference TRBV7-9 and TRBJ1-4, is DTGVSQNPRHKITKRGQNVTFRCDPISEHNRLYWYRQTLGQGPEFLTYFQNEAQLEKSRLLSDRFSAERPKGSFSTLEIQRTEQGDSAMYLCASSWGQEKLFFGSGTQLSVL.